These 6 T cell receptor beta chains were sequenced from one sample in a study. One entry per CDR3 protein results from TCRdb running MiXCR on the 5' RACE reads. Here the sample spans approximately 10,000 distinct CDR3 sequences, 40% to 50% being singletons. Tregs were sorted as CD4+CD25+CD127-/low cells. The sample consisted of Tregs sorted from a lymph node. The receptors shown here come from a female donor with breast cancer.

V usage is TRBV12-3 or TRBV12-4 and J usage is TRBJ1-5, with 7 bases aligning to TRBD1. The CDR3 sequence is 11 residues long. V was pared by 6 bases and J by 13 bases, with 6 bases of the junction left unmatched. CDR3: CASRLGTEQHF. For the CDR3, the DNA is TGTGCCAGCAGACTCGGGACAGAGCAGCATTTT.

This sequence joins TRBV6-1 and TRBJ1-5, with D uncertain. The V end lost 5 bases, the J end lost 0 bases, and 11 bases lay between the germline ends. Germline V gives CDR1 MNHNS, CDR2 SASEGT. There are 15 residues in the CDR3. CDR3 coding DNA: TGTGCCAGCAGTTGGACCGAGTATAGCAATCAGCCCCAGCATTTT. It yields the protein CASSWTEYSNQPQHF.

The chain carries TRBV7-3 and TRBJ2-1; unclear D gene. Trimming took off 0 bases at V and 8 bases at J, with 5 bases between the two ends. The CDR3 has 12 amino acids. Germline V lookup: CDR1 SGHTA, CDR2 FQGTGA. CDR3 in DNA: TGTGCCAGCAGCTTAACCCCGGATGAGCAGTTCTTC. Its translation is CASSLTPDEQFF.

Notes on this clonotype: A much larger clone lies a single base off, so this may be a read error. The chain carries TRBV29-1 and TRBJ1-1, with a possible D match to TRBD1 (5 bases). The CDR3 consists of 15 residues. Per the germline V gene, CDR1 is SQVTM and CDR2 is ANQGSEA. CDR3 nucleotide sequence: TGCAGCGTTGAAAGCCTGACAGCGGTGAACACTGAAGCTCTCTTT. This codes for CSVESLTAVNTEALF.

This clonotype occurred once. The chain employs TRBV5-1 and TRBJ2-1, with TRBD2 identical over 7 bases. The CDR3 runs 15 residues. Per germline, CDR1 SGHRS and CDR2 YFSETQ. With V trimmed by 0 bases and J by 5 bases, 5 bases remained unmatched. DNA of the CDR3: TGCGCCAGCAGCTTGGTCTCAGCGGGGAACAATGAGCAGTTCTTC. It codes for CASSLVSAGNNEQFF.

This clonotype was counted only a few times. The chain combines TRBV10-3 with TRBJ1-5, with TRBD1 matching over 7 bases. V gave up 8 bases and J gave up 4 bases; unmatched junction bases: 5. CDR1 and CDR2 (germline): ENHRY, SYGVKD. The length of the CDR3 is 13 residues. In nucleotides, the CDR3 is TGTGCCATCGGCCCGGGACAGAATCAGCCCCAGCATTTT. Translating it yields CAIGPGQNQPQHF.